A selection of T cell receptor beta chains follows, all from one sample in a study of blood T cell repertoires in COVID-19. Sequenced by immunoSEQ multiplex PCR; TCRdb stores in-frame clones only, minus some. This sample yields about 400,000 clones, of which approximately 91% are seen a single time; over 2% belongs to the top ten. Sequenced input: PBMCs or T cells enriched from blood (not recorded which). These receptors were obtained from a woman aged 40 to 50 with acute COVID-19. Each CDR3 is given with its conserved first and last residue. A D gene is named only where the DNA matches it firmly.

D	V	J	DNA	CDR3
TRBD2	TRBV20-1	TRBJ2-1	TGCAGTGCCAGTTTGACTAGCGGGGGGGCCCTCTCCTACAATGAGCAGTTCTTC	CSASLTSGGALSYNEQFF
TRBD2	TRBV29-1	TRBJ2-7	TGCAGCGTTGGAGACGGACTAGCGGGGGACTACGAGCAGTACTTC	CSVGDGLAGDYEQYF
TRBD1	TRBV27	TRBJ1-2	TGTGCCAGCAGTTTATCGAACAGGGGATCTGGCTACACCTTC	CASSLSNRGSGYTF
TRBD1	TRBV4-2	TRBJ1-4	TGTGCCAGCGCCGGGACAGCCTATAATGAAAAACTGTTTTTT	CASAGTAYNEKLFF
TRBD2	TRBV29-1	TRBJ2-1	TGCAGCGCTCCCTTTCCCGAGATAGCGGGGGGCTATTATTACAATGAGCAGTTCTTC	CSAPFPEIAGGYYYNEQFF
TRBD2	TRBV7-2	TRBJ2-2	TGTGCCAGGCCGACCGGGACTAGCGGGACCGGGGAGCTGTTTTTT	CARPTGTSGTGELFF
.	TRBV9	TRBJ1-3	TGTGCCAGCAGCGTAGGACAGAACTCTGGAAACACCATATATTTT	CASSVGQNSGNTIYF
TRBD2	TRBV15	TRBJ2-5	TGTGCCACCAGCGTAGGCGGGGGGGAACAAGAGACCCAGTACTTC	CATSVGGGEQETQYF
.	TRBV11-3	TRBJ2-1	TGTGCCAGCAGCTTCCGGGGGAGGAATGAGCAGTTCTTC	CASSFRGRNEQFF
.	TRBV18	TRBJ2-1	TGTGCCAGCTCACCTGGACTGGCGACCTACAATGAGCAGTTCTTC	CASSPGLATYNEQFF
.	TRBV5-4	TRBJ2-7	TGTGCCAGCAGCCGGGGTGGCGAAGTCTACGAGCAGTACTTC	CASSRGGEVYEQYF